This TCR beta chain was sequenced in a study of shared clonotypes between healthy human individuals. As for the study in general: CD4 naive and CD4 memory each took three plates per donor, while CD8 naive took two and CD8 memory one. General study findings and limits: Incomplete sequencing of sorted subsets was indicated by rarefaction despite large depth. A generally larger estimated richness was seen in naive subsets than in memory subsets.

This clone came up once. The antigen is not known. A junction end diverges from the germline sequence, so it may reflect a read error. Looked up from germline, CDR1 is SGDLS and CDR2 is YYNGEE. The CDR3 spans 15 residues. As handled by the study authors: Filtering differed because ImmunoSEQ produced junction-only sequences that carried no quality scores. The assay was immunoSEQ multiplex PCR, and TCRdb's table has in-frame clones only and misses some. V and J calls and clone size follow that table, whereas D and trimming were derived from the DNA. The repertoire has approximately 640,000 clones, 80% to 95% of them found once; the top ten carry 30% to 40%.

Sequenced sample: memory CD8+ T cells from PBMCs. Subset defined: CD45RO+ cells pooled with CCR7-negative TemRA cells. The TCR was taken from a man in his late teens or twenties in good health. Some clones in this sample may be carry-over from other donors' samples. The chain links TRBV9 to TRBJ1-2; 7 bases map to TRBD1. This CDR3 is CAGSGPRQGLNGYTF. In nucleotides, the CDR3 is TGTGCCGGCAGCGGCCCAAGACAGGGTCTAAATGGCTACACCTTC.